This T cell receptor (beta chain) was recovered during a study of cytomegalovirus exposure and HLA in healthy donors. Whole-study findings and limits: Rarity characterized most TCR sequences, yet some public TCRs appeared in many donors. The later analysis indicated that the majority of CMV-associated TCR beta chains appeared HLA-restricted. Sequencing depth across donors, presence/absence analyses assumed, was roughly uniform.

Both 60 Vbeta primers and 13 Jbeta primers went into the PCR. Assay used: immunoSEQ multiplex PCR; TCRdb lists only in-frame clones, some missing. The table for this sample gives tens of thousands of clones. Germline CDR1 and CDR2: GTSNPN and SVGIG (reference sequence). Trimming cost V 0 bases and J 5 bases, with 8 bases left between them. CDR3 size: 13 residues. A note on this clone: As yet, its antigen is unknown.

The sample taken for sequencing was PBMCs. This chain uses TRBV30 with TRBJ1-5, with D maybe TRBD1 (5 bases). The TCR sequence derives from a young woman in good health and CMV-seronegative. The CDR3 DNA reads as TGTGCCTGGAGTGTACCGGGGGATCAGCCCCAGCATTTT. Its translation is CAWSVPGDQPQHF.